One sample yielded the 25 T cell receptor beta chains listed below, sequenced in a study of T cells after yellow fever vaccination. TCRdb passed the 5' RACE reads through MiXCR, listing each CDR3 protein once. The data show a few hundred thousand distinct CDR3 sequences, approximately 8% seen once. This material consisted of PBMCs, taken roughly seven weeks after the first yellow fever vaccination. The receptors were gathered from a young man who received the YFV17D yellow fever vaccine.

This rearrangement joins TRBV7-9 to TRBJ1-6; no definite D call. The V end was cut by 8 bases, the J end by 7 bases, with 15 bases between. The germline V gene encodes CDR1 SEHNR and CDR2 FQNEAQ (reference sequence). The CDR3 length is 14 residues. CDR3 DNA: TGTGCCAGCGAAAAAGGGTCATCAAATTCACCCCTCCACTTT. It specifies CASEKGSSNSPLHF.

This clonotype was observed a few times. The rearrangement links TRBV28 to TRBJ2-7, with 7 bases that match TRBD1. The CDR3 covers 14 residues. Germline lookup yields CDR1 MDHEN and CDR2 SYDVKM. V shed 6 bases and J 0 bases; nucleotides not matched to a gene: 5. CDR3: CASRGQFLSYEQYV. Written as DNA, the CDR3 is TGTGCCAGCAGGGGACAGTTCCTCTCCTACGAGCAGTACGTC.

This clonotype was picked up a small number of times. The gene calls are TRBV20-1 and TRBJ2-5; D unclear. V lost 0 bases to trimming and J lost 1 base, with 6 bases between them. The length of the CDR3 is 13 residues. Germline CDR1 DFQATT, CDR2 SNEGSKA (reference sequence). This CDR3 is CSAREGSQETQYF. The CDR3 DNA follows: TGCAGTGCTAGAGAAGGTAGCCAAGAGACCCAGTACTTC.

This clonotype showed up many times. A junction end diverges from the germline sequence, so it may reflect a read error. The J gene is TRBJ1-6, the V gene TRBV3-1; D uncertain. CDR1 is LGHDT and CDR2 is YNNKEL in the germline V gene (reference sequence). The CDR3 totals 14 residues. In DNA form, the CDR3 reads TGTGCCAGCAGCCTTACATCCTCTAATTCACCCCTCCACTTT. This translates into CASSLTSSNSPLHF.

The chain couples TRBV6-4 to TRBJ2-7, with 9 bases that match TRBD1. This CDR3 is built from 13 residues. The junction had 0 bases not matched to a gene; V was cut back by 0 bases and J by 6 bases. Per the germline V gene, CDR1 is MRHNA and CDR2 is SNTAGT. Written as DNA, the CDR3 is TGTGCCAGCAGTGACTCGGACAGGGGCGAGCAGTACTTC. The encoded protein is CASSDSDRGEQYF.

V is TRBV5-1 and J is TRBJ2-7; D is uncertain. The V end was cut by 0 bases, the J end by 2 bases, with 9 bases between. Germline V lookup: CDR1 SGHRS, CDR2 YFSETQ. The CDR3 is 14 residues long. CDR3 sequence (DNA): TGCGCCAGCAGCTTGGATGCTGGGACCTACGAGCAGTACGTC. This gives the protein CASSLDAGTYEQYV.

This clonotype was counted a few times. This rearrangement joins TRBV15 to TRBJ1-5; weak D call: TRBD1 (5 bases). Trimming pared 5 bases from V and 4 bases from J, leaving 15 bases between. In germline, CDR1 is LNHNV, CDR2 YYDKDF (reference sequence). This CDR3 region has 15 residues. The CDR3 DNA sequence: TGTGCCACCAGCCCCTGGGGGGAGGGGAATCAGCCCCAGCATTTT. Translation gives CATSPWGEGNQPQHF.

This clonotype has more than one count but fewer than ten. The chain uses TRBV7-2 and TRBJ2-2; D might be TRBD2 (5 bases). The length of the CDR3 is 15 residues. The ends were cut back, 2 bases at V and 2 bases at J, with 9 bases in the middle. Germline CDR1 is SGHTA and CDR2 is FQGNSA. The DNA of the CDR3 is TGTGCCAGCAGCTTATCGGGGTCTAACACCGGGGAGCTGTTTTTT. Protein sequence: CASSLSGSNTGELFF.

This clonotype appeared a few times. Here the CDR3 reads CASSILGGFTEAFF. In nucleotides, the CDR3 is TGTGCCAGTAGTATTCTCGGAGGATTCACTGAAGCTTTCTTT. This chain connects TRBV19 to TRBJ1-1; D gene unclear. This CDR3 has 14 residues. Germline V CDR1 and CDR2: LNHDA, SQIVND (reference sequence). V was pared by 3 bases and J by 4 bases, with 12 bases between.

The table lists this clonotype with a few counts. V is TRBV7-2 and J is TRBJ1-3, with D hard to call. This CDR3 is built from 14 residues. Germline V CDR1 and CDR2: SGHTA, FQGNSA. Trimming took 7 bases from V and 0 from J, leaving 10 bases between them. The DNA for the CDR3 is TGTGCCAGCACTATCTACCTCTCTGGAAACACCATATATTTT. Translated, it gives CASTIYLSGNTIYF.

This sequence joins TRBV4-1 and TRBJ1-5; D unclear. From germline, CDR1 is MGHRA and CDR2 YSYEKL. The CDR3 runs 17 residues. V gave up 4 bases and J gave up 0 bases, with 16 bases separating them. CDR3 in DNA: TGCGCCAGCAGCCCGTACGAGGCGGACTATAGCAATCAGCCCCAGCATTTT. It is translated as CASSPYEADYSNQPQHF.

This sequence joins TRBV28 and TRBJ2-7; the D gene could be TRBD1 or TRBD2 (5 bases each). The CDR3 sequence is 14 residues long. Trimming took 9 bases from V and 1 from J, leaving 16 bases between them. The germline CDR1 and CDR2 sequences are MDHEN and SYDVKM. CDR3 coding DNA: TGTGCCAGTTCCAGAGGGGTCATTTCCTACGAGCAGTACGTC. Encoded protein: CASSRGVISYEQYV.

Many counts were recorded for this clonotype. The chain recombines TRBV7-9 with TRBJ1-4; 7 bases fit TRBD1. V shed 6 bases, J shed 8 bases, and the junction held 9 bases outside the gene matches. Germline-derived CDR1 and CDR2 are SEHNR and FQNEAQ (reference sequence). This CDR3 spans 14 amino acids. The CDR3 spells CASRPRQGQEKLFF. In DNA form, the CDR3 reads TGTGCCAGCAGGCCTAGACAGGGCCAAGAAAAACTGTTTTTT.

This clonotype turned up a few times. The chain has TRBV5-1 and TRBJ2-2, with D tentatively TRBD1 or TRBD2 (5 bases each). This CDR3 contains 14 residues. The germline V and J ends were trimmed by 0 bases and 5 bases, with 8 bases remaining between them. The germline V gene has CDR1 SGHRS and CDR2 YFSETQ. CDR3 coding DNA: TGCGCCAGCAGCTTGGGCGAGGGGACCGGGGAGCTGTTTTTT. It yields the protein CASSLGEGTGELFF.

This clonotype was detected once. The rearrangement links TRBV6-5 to TRBJ2-7; TRBD2 might be the D (6 bases). The ends were cut back, 0 bases at V and 6 bases at J, with 12 bases in the middle. There are 14 residues in the CDR3. The germline gives CDR1 MNHEY, CDR2 SVGAGI. The CDR3 loop reads CASSYSRDLGEQYV. The CDR3 bases are TGTGCCAGCAGTTACTCCCGGGACTTGGGCGAGCAGTACGTC.

The chain uses TRBV5-1 and TRBJ2-5, with 7 bases fitting TRBD2. The CDR3 totals 17 residues. Germline CDR1 and CDR2: SGHRS and YFSETQ. V shed 0 bases and J 2 bases; nucleotides not matched to a gene: 10. CDR3 sequence reads: CASSLAMASGYQETQYF. The CDR3 DNA follows: TGCGCCAGCAGCTTGGCCATGGCTAGCGGATATCAAGAGACCCAGTACTTC.

The chain has TRBV29-1 and TRBJ1-6; D is unclear. The CDR3 covers 12 residues. The germline V gene has CDR1 SQVTM and CDR2 ANQGSEA. V gave up 4 bases and J gave up 7 bases, with 8 bases separating them. CDR3 nucleotides: TGCAGCGTTGCTTCGGGGAATTCACCCCTCCACTTT. Translating it yields CSVASGNSPLHF. Combining the CDR3 with reference TRBV29-1 and TRBJ1-6 gives the whole variable domain SAVISQKPSRDICQRGTSLTIQCQVDSQVTMMFWYRQQPGQSLTLIATANQGSEATYESGFVIDKFPISRPNLTFSTLTVSNMSPEDSSIYLCSVASGNSPLHFGNGTRLTVT.

The J gene is TRBJ2-3, the V gene TRBV5-1, with TRBD2 matching 11 bases. Unmatched junction bases numbered 14, after V lost 4 bases and J lost 1 base. The CDR3 is made up of 19 amino acids. CDR1 SGHRS and CDR2 YFSETQ come from the germline V gene. The CDR3 spells CASSRSGLRGLAGTDTQYF. CDR3 coding DNA: TGCGCCAGCAGCCGATCGGGTCTTAGGGGACTAGCGGGCACAGATACGCAGTATTTT.

The chain has TRBV19 and TRBJ2-5; TRBD1 might be the D (5 bases). CDR1 and CDR2 from the germline V gene are LNHDA and SQIVND (reference sequence). The CDR3 totals 15 residues. Trimming removed 5 bases from V and 0 bases from J, with 13 bases in between. The CDR3 protein is CASSDLSGYQETQYF. DNA of the CDR3: TGTGCCAGTAGTGATTTATCAGGGTACCAAGAGACCCAGTACTTC.

This clonotype has just a few counts. This sequence joins TRBV19 and TRBJ2-7; a possible D gene is TRBD1 (6 bases). Germline lookup yields CDR1 LNHDA and CDR2 SQIVND (reference sequence). The CDR3 loop spans 14 amino acids. With 7 bases removed from V and 0 bases from J, the gap between germline ends came to 13 bases. The CDR3 DNA sequence: TGTGCCAGTACCCATCAGGGGAGCTCCTACGAGCAGTACTTC. Amino acids: CASTHQGSSYEQYF. Full variable domain (remainder filled in from reference TRBV19 and TRBJ2-7): DGGITQSPKYLFRKEGQNVTLSCEQNLNHDAMYWYRQDPGQGLRLIYYSQIVNDFQKGDIAEGYSVSREKKESFPLTVTSAQKNPTAFYLCASTHQGSSYEQYFGPGTRLTVT.

This clonotype was detected ten times or more. The V gene is TRBV2, the J gene TRBJ2-4; 11 positions match TRBD2. This CDR3 has 18 amino acids. Germline V gene sequence: CDR1 SNHLY, CDR2 FYNNEI. J lost 0 bases, V lost 3 bases, and 7 bases had no gene match. In DNA form, the CDR3 reads TGTGCCAGCAGTGATTTGGGACTAGCGGCTAGAGCCAAAAACATTCAGTACTTC. It specifies CASSDLGLAARAKNIQYF.

This clonotype was picked up a small number of times. The chain employs TRBV5-1 and TRBJ2-7; D is perhaps TRBD2 (6 bases). This CDR3 comprises 15 residues. Trimming stripped 0 bases from V and 1 base from J, with 11 bases between. Germline loops: CDR1 SGHRS, CDR2 YFSETQ. The CDR3 loop reads CASSLGGDRSYEQYF. Written as DNA, the CDR3 is TGCGCCAGCAGCTTGGGGGGGGATAGATCCTACGAGCAGTACTTC.

This clonotype came up many times. This CDR3 is CASSTDPGQDYGYTF. The CDR3, as DNA: TGCGCCAGCAGCACTGACCCGGGACAGGACTATGGCTACACCTTC. The J gene is TRBJ1-2, the V gene TRBV5-1; 8 bases map to TRBD1. Germline V gives CDR1 SGHRS, CDR2 YFSETQ. V was pared by 4 bases and J by 3 bases, with 8 bases of the junction left unmatched. The CDR3 contains 15 residues.

The V call is TRBV6-5, the J call TRBJ1-6, with D possibly being TRBD1 (5 bases). The V end lost 0 bases, the J end lost 4 bases, and 16 bases lay between the germline ends. The CDR3 sequence is 18 residues long. The V gene's germline CDR1 is MNHEY and CDR2 SVGAGI. CDR3 protein: CASSYSSGVGEYNSPLHF. CDR3 sequence (DNA): TGTGCCAGCAGTTACTCGAGTGGGGTAGGGGAGTATAATTCACCCCTCCACTTT.

The chain employs TRBV6-5 and TRBJ2-7; D ambiguous. Germline-derived CDR1 and CDR2 are MNHEY and SVGAGI. V lost 3 bases to trimming and J lost 5 bases, with 11 bases between them. This CDR3 spans 13 amino acids. In DNA, the CDR3 is TGTGCCAGCAGTTATAACGACGGAAACGAGCAGTACTTC. Translated: CASSYNDGNEQYF.